Listed here are 25 T cell receptor beta chains from one sample, sequenced in a study of CD8 T cells in ankylosing spondylitis. In TCRdb, the 5' RACE reads were re-called with MiXCR into one record per CDR3 protein. Found here are 84,000 or so distinct CDR3 sequences, about 27% of them singletons; the top ten hold around 56%. What was sequenced was blood, either unsorted or a sorted T cell fraction (not recorded which). The source of these receptors is a male donor with ankylosing spondylitis or in good health (not recorded which).

V and J are TRBV5-1 and TRBJ1-4; D is unresolved. The V end lost 3 bases, the J end lost 0 bases, and 9 bases lay between the germline ends. Germline CDR1 is SGHRS and CDR2 is YFSETQ. The CDR3 spans 15 residues. The CDR3 DNA reads TGCGCCAGCAGCTCGACACCTACAACTAATGAAAAACTGTTTTTT. It codes for CASSSTPTTNEKLFF.

The chain recombines TRBV20-1 with TRBJ2-5; D might be TRBD1 or TRBD2, each matching 5 bases. In germline, CDR1 is DFQATT, CDR2 SNEGSKA (reference sequence). This CDR3 has 15 amino acids. Trimming pared 6 bases from V and 4 bases from J, leaving 21 bases between. The CDR3 nucleotides are TGCAGTGCGCGCAGACCCACAGGACGGGGAGAGACCCAGTACTTC. It encodes CSARRPTGRGETQYF.

This clonotype has a handful of counts. The chain joins TRBV5-1 to TRBJ1-6; 7 nucleotides match TRBD1. After removal of 4 bases from V and 7 bases from J, the junction contained 2 bases not matched to a gene. The CDR3 runs to 13 residues. Per germline, CDR1 SGHRS and CDR2 YFSETQ. The CDR3 loop reads CASSPGGNSPLHF. The CDR3 DNA reads as TGCGCCAGCAGCCCAGGGGGGAATTCACCCCTCCACTTT.

This sequence joins TRBV12-3 or TRBV12-4 and TRBJ2-1; 9 bases are a match to TRBD2. CDR3 length: 16 residues. Trimming removed 6 bases from V and 3 bases from J; junction bases left unmatched: 9. This CDR3 reads CASSPPRLAVYNEQFF. For the CDR3, the DNA is TGTGCCAGCAGCCCCCCCAGACTAGCGGTCTACAATGAGCAGTTCTTC.

The V call is TRBV29-1, the J call TRBJ2-2, with 14 positions matching TRBD2. After removal of 6 bases from V and 7 bases from J, the junction contained 7 bases not matched to a gene. Germline-derived CDR1 and CDR2 are SQVTM and ANQGSEA. CDR3 length equals 15 residues. The CDR3 sequence: CSVDGLAGGYGELFF. The CDR3 DNA follows: TGCAGCGTCGATGGACTAGCGGGAGGATACGGGGAGCTGTTTTTT.

V is TRBV5-1 and J is TRBJ2-5; no firm D call. This CDR3 contains 15 residues. Germline V gene sequence: CDR1 SGHRS, CDR2 YFSETQ. Between the trimmed V and J ends, which lost 0 bases and 4 bases, there was a span of 13 bases. The CDR3 is CASSLVLVGLETQYF. The CDR3 nucleotides are TGCGCCAGCAGCTTGGTTTTAGTCGGGCTAGAGACCCAGTACTTC.

The chain is built from TRBV6-1 and TRBJ1-5; D is ambiguous. Trimming removed 7 bases from V and 7 bases from J, with 8 bases in between. CDR3 length: 11 amino acids. Germline V gene data show CDR1 as MNHNS and CDR2 as SASEGT. CDR3 in amino acids: CASKKGQPQHF. The DNA for the CDR3 is TGTGCCAGCAAAAAAGGCCAGCCCCAGCATTTT.

This clonotype has more than one count but fewer than ten. The chain uses TRBV5-1 and TRBJ2-1; D possibly corresponds to TRBD1 (5 bases). V lost 0 bases, J lost 0 bases, and 10 bases lay in between. Looked up from germline, CDR1 is SGHRS and CDR2 is YFSETQ. The length of the CDR3 is 16 residues. The CDR3 spells CASSLGGAFSYNEQFF. The CDR3 nucleotides read TGCGCCAGCAGCTTGGGTGGGGCGTTCTCCTACAATGAGCAGTTCTTC.

There are many counts of this clonotype. The V and J genes are TRBV20-1 and TRBJ2-1; weak D call: TRBD1 (6 bases). Germline V CDR1 and CDR2: DFQATT, SNEGSKA (reference sequence). V was cut by 6 bases and J by 11 bases, with 14 bases left in between. This CDR3 is built from 11 residues. The CDR3 DNA is TGCAGTGCCCTGGACAGCCCTAAGCAGTTCTTC. Translating it yields CSALDSPKQFF.

This clonotype was observed a handful of times. V is TRBV29-1 and J is TRBJ1-2; tentatively, D is TRBD1 (6 bases). The CDR3 spans 12 residues. V gave up 7 bases and J gave up 4 bases, with 13 bases separating them. Per the germline V gene, CDR1 is SQVTM and CDR2 is ANQGSEA. Here the CDR3 reads CSAGSDSYGYTF. Here the CDR3 DNA reads TGCAGCGCTGGCTCGGACAGCTATGGCTACACCTTC.

The J gene is TRBJ2-7, the V gene TRBV20-1, with 10 bases that match TRBD2. The V and J ends lost 1 base and 0 bases, in that order; junction bases with no gene match: 0. Looked up from germline, CDR1 is DFQATT and CDR2 is SNEGSKA (reference sequence). This CDR3 contains 14 residues. The CDR3 sequence is CSARVAGGSYEQYV. Written as DNA, the CDR3 is TGCAGTGCTAGAGTAGCGGGGGGCTCCTACGAGCAGTACGTC.

This chain connects TRBV5-1 to TRBJ1-6; D unresolved. This CDR3 spans 17 amino acids. V lost 7 bases and J 0 bases, leaving 17 bases between the germline ends. Germline V lookup: CDR1 SGHRS, CDR2 YFSETQ. The CDR3 DNA reads as TGCGCCAGCCGTACTACTTATAGGAGCTCCTATAATTCACCCCTCCACTTT. It encodes CASRTTYRSSYNSPLHF.

CDR3 nucleotide sequence: TGTGCCAGCAGCATTTTAGCAGGGCCGACTGAAGCTTTCTTT. This translates into CASSILAGPTEAFF. V and J are TRBV7-8 and TRBJ1-1, with D possibly TRBD1 on 5 matching bases. The CDR3 contains 14 residues. V lost 5 bases and J lost 5, with 15 bases in between. The germline V gene encodes CDR1 SGHVS and CDR2 FQNEAQ.

The chain carries TRBV20-1 and TRBJ1-4; D is unresolved. Germline V gene data show CDR1 as DFQATT and CDR2 as SNEGSKA (reference sequence). CDR3 size: 14 residues. The V end lost 6 bases, the J end lost 6 bases, and 17 bases lay between the germline ends. The CDR3 spells CSAQPGGQYEKLFF. The CDR3 DNA sequence: TGCAGTGCCCAACCGGGAGGCCAATATGAAAAACTGTTTTTT.

This clonotype was picked up a small number of times. The chain joins TRBV6-2 or TRBV6-3 to TRBJ2-2; no reliable D call. The CDR3 contains 17 residues. V was trimmed by 8 bases and J by 0 bases, leaving 19 bases between them. Germline V gene lookup returns CDR1 MNHEY and CDR2 SVGEGT. CDR3 protein: CASLEDLLLPNTGELFF. CDR3 in DNA: TGTGCCAGCTTGGAAGATCTACTCCTACCGAACACCGGGGAGCTGTTTTTT.

The chain employs TRBV7-6 and TRBJ1-1; 8 bases map to TRBD1. V lost 6 bases to trimming and J lost 3 bases; unmatched junction nucleotides: 6. CDR1 and CDR2 from the germline V gene are SGHVS and FNYEAQ. This CDR3 has 14 amino acids. CDR3 in amino acids: CASRRQGWDTEAFF. The CDR3 region has the DNA TGTGCCAGCAGGCGACAGGGGTGGGACACTGAAGCTTTCTTT.

This chain joins TRBV5-1 and TRBJ2-3; D unclear. The CDR3 loop spans 15 amino acids. The germline CDR1 and CDR2 sequences are SGHRS and YFSETQ. V gave up 0 bases and J gave up 0 bases, with 8 bases separating them. CDR3 nucleotide sequence: TGCGCCAGCAGCTTGGTTCAGTCTAGCACAGATACGCAGTATTTT. It specifies CASSLVQSSTDTQYF.

The rearrangement uses TRBV12-3 or TRBV12-4 and TRBJ2-7, with 8 bases fitting TRBD2. After removal of 7 bases from V and 2 bases from J, the junction contained 10 bases not matched to a gene. The CDR3 sequence is 15 residues long. DNA of the CDR3: TGTGCCAGCACCCCGACCCTAGCGGGCGCCTACGAGCAGTACTTC. As protein: CASTPTLAGAYEQYF.

This clonotype was seen a handful of times. The chain recombines TRBV3-1 with TRBJ2-7, with 11 nucleotides matching TRBD2. Germline V CDR1 and CDR2: LGHDT, YNNKEL (reference sequence). The ends lost 0 bases at V and 6 bases at J; junction bases unmatched: 7. This CDR3 comprises 16 residues. The CDR3 region is CASSQDRLAGGSEQYF. The CDR3, as DNA: TGTGCCAGCAGCCAAGATCGGCTAGCGGGAGGTTCCGAGCAGTACTTC.

This chain links TRBV12-3 or TRBV12-4 with TRBJ2-7; D not resolved. The V end was cut by 3 bases, the J end by 2 bases, with 8 bases between. The CDR3 has 13 amino acids. CDR3 sequence reads: CASSFGYTYEQYF. The CDR3, as DNA: TGTGCCAGCAGTTTTGGCTACACCTACGAGCAGTACTTC.

This clonotype was counted between two and nine times. This chain joins TRBV5-8 and TRBJ1-4; D unclear. V was trimmed by 4 bases and J by 2 bases, leaving 9 bases between them. CDR3 length: 14 residues. In germline, CDR1 is SGHTS, CDR2 YDEGEE. The CDR3 spells CASSRGWTNEKLFF. In DNA, the CDR3 is TGTGCCAGCAGCCGGGGATGGACTAATGAAAAACTGTTTTTT.

The V call is TRBV5-1, the J call TRBJ2-5; no reliable D call. The CDR3 length is 13 residues. Trimming pared 2 bases from V and 2 bases from J, leaving 7 bases between. Germline V lookup: CDR1 SGHRS, CDR2 YFSETQ. The CDR3 DNA reads as TGCGCCAGCAGCTTCGTGTCTCAAGAGACCCAGTACTTC. It specifies CASSFVSQETQYF.

The table lists this clonotype with a count of one. The gene calls are TRBV11-1 and TRBJ2-4; D may be TRBD1 (6 bases). CDR3 length equals 18 residues. Germline CDR1 reads SGHAT; CDR2 reads FQDESV (reference sequence). V lost 5 bases, J lost 0 bases, and 20 bases lay in between. CDR3: CASSDVTGKGEAKNIQYF. Written as DNA, the CDR3 is TGTGCCAGCAGCGACGTAACAGGGAAAGGGGAAGCCAAAAACATTCAGTACTTC.

This clonotype turned up a few times. V is TRBV6-4 and J is TRBJ2-2; D possibly corresponds to TRBD1 (5 bases). The CDR3 consists of 17 residues. The germline V gene encodes CDR1 MRHNA and CDR2 SNTAGT. V lost 5 bases, J lost 0 bases, and 16 bases lay in between. The CDR3 protein is CASSPNGWGSNTGELFF. For the CDR3, the DNA is TGTGCCAGCAGTCCCAACGGGTGGGGCTCGAACACCGGGGAGCTGTTTTTT.

The chain carries TRBV7-2 and TRBJ1-2, with D unclear. This CDR3 spans 12 amino acids. Trimming removed 2 bases at V and 7 bases at J, with 8 bases between. The germline V gene encodes CDR1 SGHTA and CDR2 FQGNSA. The CDR3 loop is CASSLSWGGYTF. DNA for the CDR3: TGTGCCAGCAGCTTATCGTGGGGTGGCTACACCTTC.